The 9 T cell receptor beta chains below were found in one sample sequenced in a study of patients and donors after allogeneic stem cell transplantation. Using its own MiXCR run on the RT-PCR reads, TCRdb lists one record per CDR3 protein. The sample has roughly 200,000 distinct CDR3 sequences, 40% to 45% seen once. Sequencing was carried out using blood, either unsorted or a sorted T cell fraction (not recorded which). The receptors were gathered from a human donor who was either an allogeneic HSCT recipient or a stem cell or donor lymphocyte infusion donor (not recorded which). It is not recorded whose cells these are; they may come from a transplant donor.

V is TRBV6-1 and J is TRBJ1-6; tentatively, D is TRBD1 (5 bases). This CDR3 contains 13 residues. The germline V gene has CDR1 MNHNS and CDR2 SASEGT. CDR3 amino acids: CASRAMRGSPLHF. The CDR3 DNA sequence: TGTGCGAGCCGGGCAATGAGGGGTTCACCCCTCCACTTT.

The V and J genes are TRBV20-1 and TRBJ2-7; tentative D call: TRBD2 (6 bases). Germline V gene lookup returns CDR1 DFQATT and CDR2 SNEGSKA (reference sequence). CDR3 length equals 12 residues. V dropped 6 bases and J dropped 1 base, with 10 bases sitting between them. CDR3 DNA sequence: TGCAGTGCCAAGGAGGGATCCTACGAGCAGTACTTC. This encodes CSAKEGSYEQYF.

The rearrangement uses TRBV12-3 or TRBV12-4 and TRBJ1-6; D is unresolved. V was cut by 7 bases and J by 7 bases, with 8 bases left in between. The CDR3 totals 12 residues. CDR3 DNA: TGTGCCAGCACCACCGGGAATTCACCCCTCCACTTT. Translated, it gives CASTTGNSPLHF.

This chain's CDR3 is CASSSRDIRPYEQYF. The CDR3 nucleotides read TGCGCCAGCAGCTCTCGGGACATTCGACCCTACGAGCAGTACTTC. The genes are TRBV5-1 and TRBJ2-7; perhaps TRBD1 as D (6 bases). CDR3 size: 15 residues. CDR1 SGHRS and CDR2 YFSETQ come from the germline V gene. V dropped 3 bases and J dropped 2 bases, with 15 bases sitting between them.

This clonotype was picked up a small number of times. The chain is built from TRBV6-5 and TRBJ1-5; no reliable D call. CDR1 is MNHEY and CDR2 is SVGAGI in the germline V gene. The CDR3 length is 13 residues. V was clipped by 4 bases and J by 3 bases, with 7 bases between them. The CDR3 spells CASSSVANQPQHF. The CDR3 nucleotides are TGTGCCAGCAGTTCCGTGGCCAATCAGCCCCAGCATTTT.

The genes are TRBV4-1 and TRBJ1-5; D gene unclear. The germline gives CDR1 MGHRA, CDR2 YSYEKL. V was pared by 5 bases and J by 6 bases, with 11 bases between. The CDR3 sequence is 13 residues long. The chain's CDR3 is CASSATGFQPQHF. The CDR3 DNA reads as TGCGCCAGCAGCGCGACGGGGTTTCAGCCCCAGCATTTT.

Turning to this clonotype: This may stem from a read error, because a much larger clone lies one nucleotide away. The chain has TRBV6-5 and TRBJ1-1; possible D gene TRBD1, 6 bases. Trimming pared 6 bases from V and 1 base from J, leaving 9 bases between. Germline V gene data show CDR1 as MNHEY and CDR2 as SVGAGI. CDR3 size: 13 residues. The CDR3 region has the DNA TGTGCCAGCAGCCAACAGGGGAACACTGAAGCTTTCTTT. Protein sequence: CASSQQGNTEAFF.

CDR3 nucleotide sequence: TGTGCCAGCAGCCATCTCACGAACCCCCTCGCAGGGGGCTTGAGCGGGGAGCTGTTTTTT. Its protein is CASSHLTNPLAGGLSGELFF. The chain carries TRBV3-2 and TRBJ2-2; the table's D call, TRBD1, has no DNA check behind it. TRBV3-2 is labeled a pseudogene. The length of the CDR3 is 20 residues.

This clonotype was counted only a few times. The chain combines TRBV4-3 with TRBJ2-1; 16 nucleotides align to TRBD2. This CDR3 spans 16 amino acids. The germline gives CDR1 LGHNA, CDR2 YSLEER. The V segment lost 4 bases and the J segment 10 bases; nucleotides outside the gene matches: 7. For the CDR3, the DNA is TGCGCCAGCAGCCTGGGACTAGCGGGAGGGGTCGGCGAGCAGTTCTTC. This encodes CASSLGLAGGVGEQFF.